Presented here are 18 T cell receptor beta chains from one specimen sequenced in a study of T cells in Graves' hyperthyroidism and ophthalmopathy. Researchers took RNA transcripts and amplified the TCR beta CDR3 regions from them. HTBI primers were the set used in a first-round RT-PCR of the TCR CDR3. Via MiXCR, TCRdb re-called the multiplex PCR reads, giving one row per CDR3 protein. The table includes roughly 180,000 distinct CDR3 sequences, about a tenth detected once. Sample: blood. These receptors all come from a woman aged 18-30 years with Graves' hyperthyroidism that later progressed to Graves' ophthalmopathy.

This clonotype was counted at least ten times. The V gene is TRBV29-1, the J gene TRBJ2-7; 7 positions match TRBD1. After removal of 6 bases from V and 1 base from J, the junction contained 6 bases not matched to a gene. The germline V gene encodes CDR1 SQVTM and CDR2 ANQGSEA. This CDR3 has 13 residues. CDR3: CSVGGQESYEQYF. The CDR3 DNA is TGCAGCGTCGGAGGACAGGAGTCCTACGAGCAGTACTTC.

This clonotype was counted at least ten times. The chain has TRBV19 and TRBJ2-5; a weak D match, TRBD1 (5 bases). The CDR3 loop spans 14 amino acids. The germline V gene encodes CDR1 LNHDA and CDR2 SQIVND (reference sequence). Deletions cut 5 bases from V and 0 bases from J, with 10 bases between. CDR3: CASSVQVNQETQYF. The CDR3 DNA follows: TGTGCCAGTAGTGTACAGGTAAACCAAGAGACCCAGTACTTC.

This clonotype has at least ten counts. The gene calls are TRBV7-2 and TRBJ2-7; tentatively, D is TRBD2 (6 bases). Trimming took 5 bases from V and 4 from J, leaving 18 bases between them. The germline CDR1 and CDR2 sequences are SGHTA and FQGNSA. The CDR3 totals 15 residues. The CDR3 nucleotides read TGTGCCAGCAGCCCAGGTGAAGCGGGCCTTTACGAGCAGTACTTC. It encodes CASSPGEAGLYEQYF.

This clonotype was seen many times. J is TRBJ2-1 and V is TRBV18; D unresolved. Between the trimmed V and J ends, which lost 0 bases and 9 bases, there was a span of 12 bases. From germline, CDR1 is KGHSH and CDR2 LQKENI. CDR3 length: 14 amino acids. CDR3 bases: TGTGCCAGCTCACCACCGGATAAATACCCTGAGCAGTTCTTC. It yields the protein CASSPPDKYPEQFF.

The chain joins TRBV4-2 to TRBJ2-3; 14 bases are a match to TRBD2. Trimming cost V 3 bases and J 1 base; bases outside gene matches: 6. The length of the CDR3 is 18 residues. Germline V gene data show CDR1 as LGHNA and CDR2 as YNFKEQ. The CDR3 bases are TGTGCCAGCAGCCATGGGACTAGCGGGAGTAGCGGCACAGATACGCAGTATTTT. Translating gives CASSHGTSGSSGTDTQYF.

This clonotype was seen many times. V gene TRBV30 combines with J gene TRBJ2-3; the D gene is possibly TRBD1 (5 bases). V shed 1 base and J shed 1 base, with 12 bases lying between them. Germline V gene data show CDR1 as GTSNPN and CDR2 as SVGIG (reference sequence). The CDR3 runs to 15 residues. CDR3 region: CAWSASGHRTDTQYF. CDR3 coding DNA: TGTGCCTGGAGTGCTTCCGGACACCGCACAGATACGCAGTATTTT.

In its sample, this clonotype was seen many times. The J gene is TRBJ2-1, the V gene TRBV15, with 7 positions matching TRBD2. J gave up 7 bases and V 5 bases, and 11 bases lay outside the gene matches. Germline V gene data show CDR1 as LNHNV and CDR2 as YYDKDF (reference sequence). The CDR3 loop spans 15 amino acids. In nucleotides, the CDR3 is TGTGCCACCAGCGAAACGGGAGGCCTAGGTAATGAGCAGTTCTTC. This translates into CATSETGGLGNEQFF.

This clonotype was counted at least ten times. The V call is TRBV9, the J call TRBJ2-1, with D possibly TRBD2 on 6 matching bases. CDR1 is SGDLS and CDR2 is YYNGEE in the germline V gene. The CDR3 runs to 15 residues. V was shortened by 3 bases and J by 6 bases, with 16 bases between the two germline ends. CDR3: CASSGYPGASNEQFF. For the CDR3, the DNA is TGTGCCAGCAGCGGGTATCCGGGAGCATCCAATGAGCAGTTCTTC.

This chain uses TRBV5-4 with TRBJ2-1; 11 bases map to TRBD1. Germline trimming cut 3 bases from V and 4 bases from J; bases unmatched to any gene: 3. The CDR3 sequence is 15 residues long. Germline V gives CDR1 SGHNT, CDR2 YYREEE (reference sequence). Here the CDR3 reads CASSWDRGTYNEQFF. For the CDR3, the DNA is TGTGCCAGCAGCTGGGACAGGGGGACATACAATGAGCAGTTCTTC.

This clonotype appeared many times. The chain employs TRBV20-1 and TRBJ1-1, with a possible D match to TRBD1 (5 bases). CDR1 is DFQATT and CDR2 is SNEGSKA in the germline V gene (reference sequence). V gave up 1 base and J gave up 1 base, with 13 bases separating them. The CDR3 has 15 amino acids. The CDR3 region is CSARAWDGTNTEAFF. The CDR3 DNA is TGCAGTGCTAGAGCCTGGGACGGTACGAACACTGAAGCTTTCTTT.

This clonotype was seen ten or more times. This chain uses TRBV6-1 with TRBJ1-1; unclear D gene. Trimming shortened V by 5 bases and J by 4 bases, and 20 bases separated the two germline ends. This CDR3 is built from 16 residues. Germline lookup yields CDR1 MNHNS and CDR2 SASEGT. The DNA of the CDR3 is TGTGCCAGCAGTCAAGGGTTTGGGATGCGGTCCACTGAAGCTTTCTTT. It yields the protein CASSQGFGMRSTEAFF.

As concerns this clonotype: A much larger clone lies a single base off, so this may be a read error. The chain carries TRBV5-1 and TRBJ2-1; D may be TRBD2 (5 bases). Germline V gives CDR1 SGHRS, CDR2 YFSETQ. This CDR3 contains 15 residues. In DNA form, the CDR3 reads TGCGCCGGCAGCTTGCGACTCGGGGAAGGGAATGAGCAGTTCTTC. Its translation is CAGSLRLGEGNEQFF.

This clonotype was seen many times. The genes are TRBV7-8 and TRBJ1-4; D call uncertain. With 5 bases removed from V and 5 bases from J, the gap between germline ends came to 12 bases. CDR1 and CDR2 from the germline V gene are SGHVS and FQNEAQ. This CDR3 is built from 14 residues. CDR3 in DNA: TGTGCCAGCAGCCCTACAAGACGAAATGAAAAACTGTTTTTT. This codes for CASSPTRRNEKLFF.

This clonotype occurred many times. This chain uses TRBV12-3 or TRBV12-4 with TRBJ1-5; TRBD1 aligns across 9 bases. V lost 6 bases to trimming and J lost 4 bases; unmatched junction nucleotides: 7. The CDR3 contains 15 residues. The CDR3 sequence: CASSRSTGGNQPQHF. DNA for the CDR3: TGTGCCAGCAGCCGATCGACAGGGGGGAATCAGCCCCAGCATTTT.

At least ten counts were recorded for this clonotype. This rearrangement joins TRBV3-1 to TRBJ1-5; 8 bases line up with TRBD1. Looked up from germline, CDR1 is LGHDT and CDR2 is YNNKEL (reference sequence). The CDR3 has 15 residues. V shed 3 bases, J shed 5 bases, and the junction held 6 bases outside the gene matches. The CDR3 coding sequence is TGTGCCAGCAGCCAGACTACAGGGGGAGATCAGCCCCAGCATTTT. This encodes CASSQTTGGDQPQHF.

This clonotype was counted many times. The rearrangement joins TRBV20-1 to TRBJ2-7, with D possibly TRBD1 on 5 matching bases. The CDR3 contains 12 residues. Germline CDR1 and CDR2: DFQATT and SNEGSKA (reference sequence). With 5 bases removed from V and 1 base from J, the gap between germline ends came to 9 bases. The CDR3 bases are TGCAGTGCTCCGGACATTTCCTACGAGCAGTACTTC. Residues: CSAPDISYEQYF.

The chain joins TRBV18 to TRBJ2-7, with a possible D match to TRBD1 (6 bases). In germline, CDR1 is KGHSH, CDR2 LQKENI. V shed 0 bases and J shed 4 bases, with 13 bases lying between them. There are 15 residues in the CDR3. CDR3 in amino acids: CASSPPLGQNYEQYF. For the CDR3, the DNA is TGTGCCAGCTCACCACCATTGGGACAAAATTACGAGCAGTACTTC.

There are many counts of this clonotype. The chain employs TRBV15 and TRBJ1-5; TRBD1 is a possible D gene (5 bases). The germline V and J ends were trimmed by 1 base and 1 base, with 17 bases remaining between them. CDR3 length: 18 amino acids. Germline V lookup: CDR1 LNHNV, CDR2 YYDKDF (reference sequence). The CDR3 nucleotides are TGTGCCACCAGCAGAGGTCGGGGCGGGGTAGAAAGCAATCAGCCCCAGCATTTT. Translation gives CATSRGRGGVESNQPQHF.